This T cell receptor (beta chain) emerged from a study of tissue T cells after allogeneic stem cell transplantation. Trimming removed 6 bases from V and 2 bases from J; junction bases left unmatched: 5. Per germline, CDR1 ENHRY and CDR2 SYGVKD. The CDR3 length is 15 residues. This clone is medium-sized (0.01 to 0.1%) within its sample. The method was immunoSEQ multiplex PCR; TCRdb's version includes in-frame clones alone and lacks a portion of them. The table shows about 9,900 clones, with 45% to 70% occurring only once. The V call is TRBV10-3, the J call TRBJ1-5; 9 nucleotides line up with TRBD1. The sample here was tissue from the jejunum, taken at autopsy. The clonotype was recovered from a female donor aged 60 or older with lung cancer. The CDR3 protein is CAISGDRDGNQPQHF. Written as DNA, the CDR3 is TGTGCCATCAGCGGGGACAGGGATGGCAATCAGCCCCAGCATTTT.